The present entry profiles one TCR beta chain with its context. Its antigen is not known. The data were produced by immunoSEQ multiplex PCR, yet TCRdb's version contains in-frame clones alone and is incomplete. The repertoire consists of some 46,000 clones, with less than 85% occurring once and the leading ten covering roughly 22%. This entry belongs to a study of PD-1 blockade in classical Hodgkin lymphoma. Regarding the study as a whole: Reports described newly diagnosed patients as having lower baseline TCR diversity than healthy donors. Patients with an early start, nivolumab under 1 year after ASCT, were excluded.

Each patient experienced a relapse that followed autologous stem cell transplantation, and brentuximab vedotin exposure varied. With V trimmed by 1 base and J by 4 bases, 10 bases remained unmatched. Germline CDR1 and CDR2: SGHNT and YYREEE (reference sequence). The CDR3 covers 16 residues. This specimen consisted of peripheral blood mononuclear cells (PBMCs), obtained before the second cycle of nivolumab. This clonotype was obtained from a human donor with classical Hodgkin lymphoma. The chain links TRBV5-4 to TRBJ2-7, with TRBD1 matching 8 bases. In DNA, the CDR3 is TGTGCCAGCAGCTTGAATAGGGGCACAGGGGGTTACGAGCAGTACTTC. It codes for CASSLNRGTGGYEQYF. The full variable domain, its missing parts supplied by reference TRBV5-4 and TRBJ2-7, is ETGVTQSPTHLIKTRGQQVTLRCSSQSGHNTVSWYQQALGQGPQFIFQYYREEENGRGNFPPRFSGLQFPNYSSELNVNALELDDSALYLCASSLNRGTGGYEQYFGPGTRLTVT.